The sequence of this T cell receptor (beta chain) was determined in a study of blood T cell repertoires in COVID-19 (TCRdb year 2020). Regarding the study in general: Collaborator samples came from the United States, Italy and Spain and covered acute and convalescent phases of COVID-19. Subjects who had been exposed to COVID-19, were actively infected with it, or had recovered from it provided the deeply sampled blood TCRbeta repertoires that made up the dataset. The material from the prospective study consisted of cDNA or gDNA derived from T cells, B-cell-depleted T cells, or PBMCs. The sample metadata nearly always contained a de-identified subject ID, COVID-19 status, age in years and sex. The samples were drawn from the first 160 participants of the ongoing ImmuneRACE study and from 1,254 subjects provided by 6 global collaborators. A freely available public database, intended as a resource for researchers studying the immune response to SARS-CoV-2, is where the repertoires were released. HLA class I and class II types, where available, came from metadata supplied by the sample provider rather than from assay-based typing. The paper's findings and limits, for the study overall: The amount of clinical and demographic metadata varied by source and participant and was provided uncurated.

Remarks on this clone: The clone's antigen remains unknown. No much larger clone is present one base from it, and per-base qualities are unavailable.

TCRbeta CDR3 regions were amplified from genomic DNA by means of the immunoSEQ Assay, a bias-controlled multiplex PCR. The original pipeline was this. Nucleated cell counts per sample were estimated from amplification of reference gene primers within the assay. To quantify the absolute abundance of each unique TCRbeta CDR3 rearrangement, sequence reads were collapsed and filtered. Productive Simpson clonality was computed per sample as the square root of Simpson's diversity index over productive rearrangements. Sourced from immuneACCESS, this table was stored by TCRdb with only in-frame sequences that have V and J called. A share of the clones is absent; for the studies checked, an unresolved V gene accounts for under half, and the remainder has no known explanation. The V and J calls and clone size are taken from that table; D and trimming were inferred from the DNA. Counted in this sample were more than 25,000 clones; approximately 90% of them appeared once. The ten largest clones represent 2.5% to 3% of the sample.

For this chain, trimming is 5 bases at the V end and 5 bases at the J end, and the number of junction bases without a gene match is 6. From the germline V gene, CDR1 is MNHEY and CDR2 is SVGEGT. CDR3 length: 15 amino acids, cysteine to phenylalanine. The kept DNA is CDR3 alone, 45 bases in frame from the first base. The collaborating institutions used their own protocols to collect whole blood in K2EDTA tubes. Collaborator samples were shipped for TCRbeta analysis as frozen whole blood, isolated PBMCs, or DNA extracted from either sample type. The chain was built from TRBV6-2 or TRBV6-3 and TRBJ2-5, and TRBD2 aligns with 12 junction nucleotides. The receptor's source is a human donor in a cohort sampled during active COVID-19. Sequenced: peripheral blood. This receptor carries the CDR3 CASSARLAGEETQYF. The bases are TGTGCCAGCAGTGCCCGACTAGCGGGAGAGGAGACCCAGTACTTC.